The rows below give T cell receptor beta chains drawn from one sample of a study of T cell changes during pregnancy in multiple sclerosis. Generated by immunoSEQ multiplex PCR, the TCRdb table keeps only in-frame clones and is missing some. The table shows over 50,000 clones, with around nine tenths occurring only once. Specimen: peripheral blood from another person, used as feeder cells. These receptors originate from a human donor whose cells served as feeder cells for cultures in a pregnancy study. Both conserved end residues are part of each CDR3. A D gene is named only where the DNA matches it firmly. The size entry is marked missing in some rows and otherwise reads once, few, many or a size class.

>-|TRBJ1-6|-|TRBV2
TGTGCCAGCAGTGGTTTGGGGGCAGCGCGCGATTCACCCCTCCACTTT
CASSGLGAARDSPLHF
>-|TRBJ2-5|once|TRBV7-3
TGTGCCAGCAGCTTGGACACCACGGAAACCCAGTACTTC
CASSLDTTETQYF
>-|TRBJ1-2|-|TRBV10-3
TGTGCCATCAGTGGCCACCTTAGGCAGGGCCAGAACTATGGCTACACCTTC
CAISGHLRQGQNYGYTF
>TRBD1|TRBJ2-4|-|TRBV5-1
TGCGCCAGCAGCTGGCGACAGGGGGCCAAAAACATTCAGTACTTC
CASSWRQGAKNIQYF
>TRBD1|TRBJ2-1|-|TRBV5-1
TGCGCCAGCAGCTTGGCCCAGACAGGGGATGAGCAGTTCTTC
CASSLAQTGDEQFF
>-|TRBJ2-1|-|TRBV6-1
TGTGCCAGCAGTGAAGCCCCCAGCGGGTGGCTCGATGAGCAGTTCTTC
CASSEAPSGWLDEQFF
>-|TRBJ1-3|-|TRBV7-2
TGTGCCAGCAGCTTAGGGTCTGGAAACACCATATATTTT
CASSLGSGNTIYF
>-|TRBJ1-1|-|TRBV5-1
TGCGCCAGTCGCCGAACAGGGACTACTGAAGCTTTCTTT
CASRRTGTTEAFF
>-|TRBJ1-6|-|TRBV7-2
TGTGCCAGCAGATGGGACGGGGATTCACCCCTCCACTTT
CASRWDGDSPLHF
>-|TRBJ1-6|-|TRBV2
TGTGCCAGCAGTGACCTCGGTAATTCACCCCTCCACTTT
CASSDLGNSPLHF
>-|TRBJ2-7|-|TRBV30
TGTGCCTGGACGGGACTCCGGGGGAACGAGCAGTACTTC
CAWTGLRGNEQYF
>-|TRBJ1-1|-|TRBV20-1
TGCAGTGCTAGTGCGAGTCTTGAAGCTTTCTTT
CSASASLEAFF
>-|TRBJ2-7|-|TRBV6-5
TGTGCCAGCAGTTACTCTGGCAGGACCTACGAGCAGTACTTC
CASSYSGRTYEQYF
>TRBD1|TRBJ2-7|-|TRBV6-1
TGTGCCAGCAGTATACTCCGGGACAGGGGAAACGAGCAGTACTTC
CASSILRDRGNEQYF
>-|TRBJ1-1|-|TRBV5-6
TGTGCCAGCAGCTTGAGGCAGGCCTTCCATGGGGCTTTCTTT
CASSLRQAFHGAFF
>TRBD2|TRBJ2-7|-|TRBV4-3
TGCGCCAGCAGCCAAGATTTTGGTAGCGGGGGGATCTACGAGCAGTACTTC
CASSQDFGSGGIYEQYF
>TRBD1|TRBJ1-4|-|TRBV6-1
TGTGCCAGCAGTGAAGCGCTTTCGGGACAGCATAATGAAAAACTGTTTTTT
CASSEALSGQHNEKLFF
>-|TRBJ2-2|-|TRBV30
TGTGCCTGGACCTCGTTGGCTTGGGCCGGGGAGCTGTTTTTT
CAWTSLAWAGELFF
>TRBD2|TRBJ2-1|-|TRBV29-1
TGCAGCGTTGAAGGCCGGACTAGCGGGAGGGCCTCCAATGAGCAGTTCTTC
CSVEGRTSGRASNEQFF
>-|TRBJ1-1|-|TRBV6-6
TGTGCCAGCAGTGTCCTCCTAGGTGGGTCGAACACTGAAGCTTTCTTT
CASSVLLGGSNTEAFF
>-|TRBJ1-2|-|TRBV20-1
TGCAGTGCTAGCAGACAGTATGGCTACACCTTC
CSASRQYGYTF
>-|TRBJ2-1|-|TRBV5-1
TGCGCCAGCAGCCTGCAGGGGTTAGTCAATGAGCAGTTCTTC
CASSLQGLVNEQFF
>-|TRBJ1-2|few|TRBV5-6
TGTGCCAGCAGCTCATACACCTATGGCTACACCTTC
CASSSYTYGYTF
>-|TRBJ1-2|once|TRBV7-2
TGTGCCAGCAGCCCCAGTATCACTAACTATGGCTACACCTTC
CASSPSITNYGYTF
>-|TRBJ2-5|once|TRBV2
TGTGCCAGCAGTGACTCGGGCGGGAAAGAGACCCAGTACTTC
CASSDSGGKETQYF
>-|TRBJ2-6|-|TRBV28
TGTGCCAGCAGTTCATGGGGAGAGCTGCAGGGACCATCTGGGGCCAACGTCCTGACTTTC
CASSSWGELQGPSGANVLTF
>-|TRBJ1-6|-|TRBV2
TGTGCCAGCAGTTTCGACAGGATCTATAATTCACCCCTCCACTTT
CASSFDRIYNSPLHF
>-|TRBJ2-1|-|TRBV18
TGTGCCAGCTCACCACCCTTAGCGGAAACTTACAATGAGCAGTTCTTC
CASSPPLAETYNEQFF
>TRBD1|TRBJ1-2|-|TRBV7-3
TGTGCCAGCAGCGTCCGGGGGACAGGGAATGGCTACACCTTC
CASSVRGTGNGYTF
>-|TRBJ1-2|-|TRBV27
TGTGCCAGCAGTTTTAAGGGCGCAAGCTATGGCTACACCTTC
CASSFKGASYGYTF
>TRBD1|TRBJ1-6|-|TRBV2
TGTGCCAGCCAGGACAGGACAAGTTTTTCACCCCTCCACTTT
CASQDRTSFSPLHF
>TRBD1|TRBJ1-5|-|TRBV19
TGTGCCAGTAGTCCTTGGACAGGCACAAGGCAGCCCCAGCATTTT
CASSPWTGTRQPQHF
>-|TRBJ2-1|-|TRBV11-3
TGTGCCAGCAGCTTAGCGTCTACTTTTGGGAATGAGCAGTTCTTC
CASSLASTFGNEQFF
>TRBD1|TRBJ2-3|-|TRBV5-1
TGCGCCAGCAGGGACAGGGTGGGCGATACGCAGTATTTT
CASRDRVGDTQYF
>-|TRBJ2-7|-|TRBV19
TGTGCCAGTAGTTTCAACTACGAGCAGTACTTC
CASSFNYEQYF
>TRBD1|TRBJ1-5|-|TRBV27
TGTGCCAGCAGACCCGGGACAGGGGGCAATCAGCCCCAGCATTTT
CASRPGTGGNQPQHF
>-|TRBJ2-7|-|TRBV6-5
TGTGCCAGCATCTCGGGGACACAGGGCAGCGAGCAGTACTTC
CASISGTQGSEQYF
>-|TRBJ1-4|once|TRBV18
TGTGCCAGCTCACCAGCCGAGTCGGGGTTAGGGTTTTTT
CASSPAESGLGFF
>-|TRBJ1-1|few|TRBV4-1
TGCGCCAGCAGCCAAGGCAGGGAGGACACTGAAGCTTTCTTT
CASSQGREDTEAFF
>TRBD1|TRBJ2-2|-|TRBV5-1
TGCGCCAGCAGCTGGTCTGACAGGGACCCTAACACCGGGGAGCTGTTTTTT
CASSWSDRDPNTGELFF
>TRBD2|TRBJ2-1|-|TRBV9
TGTGCCAGCAGCCCTTTAGGAAGCGGGGGATACAATGAGCAGTTCTTC
CASSPLGSGGYNEQFF
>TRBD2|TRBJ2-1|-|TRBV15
TGTGCCACCAGCCATGCGGGAGGACAGAGTTTCTGGGATGAGCAGTTCTTC
CATSHAGGQSFWDEQFF
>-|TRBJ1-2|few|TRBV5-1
TGCGCCAGCAGCTTGGCCGAGGCCGGGGCCTATGGCTACACCTTC
CASSLAEAGAYGYTF
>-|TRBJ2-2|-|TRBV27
TGTGCCAGCAGTTTACTTGACACCGGGGAGCTGTTTTTT
CASSLLDTGELFF
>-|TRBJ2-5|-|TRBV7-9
TGTGCCAGCAGCTTGGAGTCCCAGTACTTC
CASSLESQYF
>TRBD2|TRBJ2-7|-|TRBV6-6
TGTGCCAGCAGTCTGGTAGCGGGAGGGCCCGGCGAGCAGTACTTC
CASSLVAGGPGEQYF
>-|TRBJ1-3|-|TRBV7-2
TGTGCCAGCAGCTTAAATCGGGAACGACCCTCTGGAAACACCATATATTTT
CASSLNRERPSGNTIYF
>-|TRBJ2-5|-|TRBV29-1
TGCAGCGTTGCGGCAGGGTCATTGGAGACCCAGTACTTC
CSVAAGSLETQYF
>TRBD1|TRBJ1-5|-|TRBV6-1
TGTGCCAGCAGTGTGAGAGGGGGCGCAGATAGCAATCAGCCCCAGCATTTT
CASSVRGGADSNQPQHF
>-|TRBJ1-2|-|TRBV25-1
TGTGCCAGCAGTCCCCTTTTGTCAGGGAAACATGGCTACACCTTC
CASSPLLSGKHGYTF
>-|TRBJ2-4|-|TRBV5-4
TGTGCCATGGGGCGGGGAGGGGGCAAAAACATTCAGTACTTC
CAMGRGGGKNIQYF
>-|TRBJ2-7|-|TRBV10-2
TGCGCCAGCAGTGAGGGAGATCCCTACGAGCAGTACTTC
CASSEGDPYEQYF
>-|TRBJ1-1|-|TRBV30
TGTGCCTGGAGCGGGAGGGGGGTTTGGACTGAAGCTTTCTTT
CAWSGRGVWTEAFF
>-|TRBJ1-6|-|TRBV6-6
TGTGCCAGCAGTTCATTTGATTCACCCCTCCACTTT
CASSSFDSPLHF
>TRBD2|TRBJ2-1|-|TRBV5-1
TGCGCCAGCAGCTTGACCCTAGCGGGAGACCCCTCTTACAATGAGCAGTTCTTC
CASSLTLAGDPSYNEQFF
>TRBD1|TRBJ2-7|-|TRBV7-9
TGTGCCAGCAGCTTAAGAGGGACAGTGGGAACCTACGAGCAGTACTTC
CASSLRGTVGTYEQYF
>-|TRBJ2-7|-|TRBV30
TGTGCCTGGAGCGCGACTTACGAGCAGTACTTC
CAWSATYEQYF
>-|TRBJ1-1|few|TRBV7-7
TGTGCCAGCAGCTTCTCCAGGAACACTGAAGCTTTCTTT
CASSFSRNTEAFF
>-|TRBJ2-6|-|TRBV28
TGTGCCAGCGGTTCGCGTTCTGGGGCCAACGTCCTGACTTTC
CASGSRSGANVLTF